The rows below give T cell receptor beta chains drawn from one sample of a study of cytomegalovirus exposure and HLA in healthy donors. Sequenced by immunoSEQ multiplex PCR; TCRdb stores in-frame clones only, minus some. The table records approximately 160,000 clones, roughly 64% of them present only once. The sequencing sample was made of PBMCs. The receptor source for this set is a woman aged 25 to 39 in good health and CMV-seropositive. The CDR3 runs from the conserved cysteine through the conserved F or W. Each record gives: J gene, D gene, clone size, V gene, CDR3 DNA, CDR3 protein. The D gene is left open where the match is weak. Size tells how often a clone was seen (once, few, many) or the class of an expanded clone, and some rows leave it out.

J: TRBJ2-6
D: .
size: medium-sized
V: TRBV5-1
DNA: TGCGCCAGCAGCTTATACAGCTCTGGGGCCAACGTCCTGACTTTC
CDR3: CASSLYSSGANVLTF

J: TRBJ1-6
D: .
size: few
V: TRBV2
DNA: TGTGCCAGCAGTGCAGGTCGACATATCTCACCCCTCCACTTT
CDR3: CASSAGRHISPLHF

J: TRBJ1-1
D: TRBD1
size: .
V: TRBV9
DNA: TGTGCCAGCAGCCCTCGTCCGGGACAGGGATCCACTGAAGCTTTCTTT
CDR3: CASSPRPGQGSTEAFF

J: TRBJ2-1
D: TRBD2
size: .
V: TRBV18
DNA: TGTGCCAGCTCAGCGCTCGGGACTATTGGCAATGAGCAGTTCTTC
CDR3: CASSALGTIGNEQFF

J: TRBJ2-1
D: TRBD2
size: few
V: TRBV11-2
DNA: TGTGCCAGCAGCTCGACTAGCGGGAAATACAATGAGCAGTTCTTC
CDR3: CASSSTSGKYNEQFF

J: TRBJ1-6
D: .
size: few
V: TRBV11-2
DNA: TGTGCCAGCAGCTTATTGTTCGGGGGAAATTCACCCCTCCACTTT
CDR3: CASSLLFGGNSPLHF

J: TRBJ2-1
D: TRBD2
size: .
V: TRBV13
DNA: TGTGCCAGCAGTTTAGTAGATGGCGGGAGGGCCGCTAACAATGAGCAGTTCTTC
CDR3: CASSLVDGGRAANNEQFF

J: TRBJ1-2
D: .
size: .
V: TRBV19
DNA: TGTGCCAGTAGTAACAGACGGGACACAGGTCGCAACACCTTC
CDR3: CASSNRRDTGRNTF

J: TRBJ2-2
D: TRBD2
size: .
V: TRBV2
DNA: TGTGCCAGCAGTACCGACAGCGGGGCCGGGGAGCTGTTTTTT
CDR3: CASSTDSGAGELFF

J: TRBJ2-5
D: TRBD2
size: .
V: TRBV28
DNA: TGTGCCAGCAGTGTTTATCCCCGTTTTCTAGCGGGAGGGCCAAGACTCCAAGAGACCCAGTACTTC
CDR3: CASSVYPRFLAGGPRLQETQYF

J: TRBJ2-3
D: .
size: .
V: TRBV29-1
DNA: TGCAGCGTTGAAGTCCCCGGGACAAATACGCAGTATTTT
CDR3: CSVEVPGTNTQYF

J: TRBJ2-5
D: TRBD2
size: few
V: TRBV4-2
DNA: TGTGCCAGCAGCGAGGGACTAGCGGTCCTTGAGACCCAGTACTTC
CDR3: CASSEGLAVLETQYF

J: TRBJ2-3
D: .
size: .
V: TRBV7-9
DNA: TGTGCCAGCAGTCCTTGGGCTAGCGGCACAGATACGCAGTATTTT
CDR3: CASSPWASGTDTQYF

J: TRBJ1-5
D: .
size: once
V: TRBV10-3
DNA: TGTGCCATCAGTGCGGGACAAGGCAATCAGCCCCAGCATTTT
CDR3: CAISAGQGNQPQHF

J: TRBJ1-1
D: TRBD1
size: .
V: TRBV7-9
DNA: TGTGCCAGCGTTACAGGGGCTTGGGACACTGAAGCTTTCTTT
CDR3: CASVTGAWDTEAFF

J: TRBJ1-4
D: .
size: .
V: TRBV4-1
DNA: TGCGCCAGCAGCCAAGTAGCGACTTCCCTTGAAAAACTGTTTTTT
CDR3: CASSQVATSLEKLFF

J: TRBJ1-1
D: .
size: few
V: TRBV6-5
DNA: TGTGCCAGCAAGTACGGCCGAGGTGAAGCTTTCTTT
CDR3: CASKYGRGEAFF

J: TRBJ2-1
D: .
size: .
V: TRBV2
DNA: TGTGCCGGGACAGCGGGCTCCTACAATGAGCAGTTCTTC
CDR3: CAGTAGSYNEQFF

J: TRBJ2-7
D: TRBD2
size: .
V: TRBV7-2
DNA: TGTGCCAGCAGCCGCCAGTCCGGACTAGCGAGCTCCTACGAGCAGTACTTC
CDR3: CASSRQSGLASSYEQYF

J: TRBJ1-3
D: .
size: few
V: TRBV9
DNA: TGTGCCAGCAGCGAACAGGCTCTCGGAAACACCATATATTTT
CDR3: CASSEQALGNTIYF

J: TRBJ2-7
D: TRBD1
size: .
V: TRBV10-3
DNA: TGTGCCATCAGAGAAGCCTCCGCGACAGGGCCACGATACGAGCAGTACTTC
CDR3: CAIREASATGPRYEQYF

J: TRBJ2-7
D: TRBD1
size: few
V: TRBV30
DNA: TGTGCCTGGAGTCCCGGGACAGGGGGGGTCGACGAGCAGTACTTC
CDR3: CAWSPGTGGVDEQYF

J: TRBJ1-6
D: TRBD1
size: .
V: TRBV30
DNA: TGTGCCTGGAGTGTAGACCTCGTGGCAGGGGGGTCACCCCTCCACTTT
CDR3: CAWSVDLVAGGSPLHF

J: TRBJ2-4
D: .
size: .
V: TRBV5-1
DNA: TGCGCCAGCAGCTTGGATCTCGGGGAGGACATTCAGTACTTC
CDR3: CASSLDLGEDIQYF

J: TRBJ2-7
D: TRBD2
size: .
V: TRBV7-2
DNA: TGTGCCAGCAGCCTGAAAGCGGGAGGGCCCTACGAGCAGTACTTC
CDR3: CASSLKAGGPYEQYF

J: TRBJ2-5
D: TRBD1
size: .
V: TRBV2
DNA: TGTGCCACTAACAGGGGGCGGGAGCAGTACTTC
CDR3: CATNRGREQYF

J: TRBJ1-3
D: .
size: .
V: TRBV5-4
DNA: TGTGCCAGCAGCCTATTTAACTCTGGAAACACCATATATTTT
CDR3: CASSLFNSGNTIYF

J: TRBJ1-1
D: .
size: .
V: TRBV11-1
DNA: TGTGCCAGCAGCACAATTAGCAGAGAAGCTTTCTTT
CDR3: CASSTISREAFF

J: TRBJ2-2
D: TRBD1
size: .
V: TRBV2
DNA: TGTGCCAGCAGTGAGAACAGGGGGACCGGGGAGCTGTTTTTT
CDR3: CASSENRGTGELFF

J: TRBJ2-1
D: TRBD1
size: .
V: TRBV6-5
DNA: TGTGCCAGCAGGGGGACAGGGGAAGCCAATGAGCAGTTCTTC
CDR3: CASRGTGEANEQFF

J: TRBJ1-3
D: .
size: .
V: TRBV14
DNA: TGTGCCAGCAGTGGAGGGGCAGACTTCTCTGGAAACACCATATATTTT
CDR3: CASSGGADFSGNTIYF

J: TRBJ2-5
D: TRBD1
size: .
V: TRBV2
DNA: TGTGCCAGCAGTCCTTCTCTGGACAGGGGGACACAAGAGACCCAGTACTTC
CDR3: CASSPSLDRGTQETQYF

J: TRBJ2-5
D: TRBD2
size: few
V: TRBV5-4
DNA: TGTGCCAGCAGCTTGGGCGGGACTAGCGGCCAAGAGACCCAGTACTTC
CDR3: CASSLGGTSGQETQYF

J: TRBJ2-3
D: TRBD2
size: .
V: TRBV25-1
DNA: TGTGCCAGCAGTGAACCCCCAGGGAGGGGAGACACAGATACGCAGTATTTT
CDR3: CASSEPPGRGDTDTQYF

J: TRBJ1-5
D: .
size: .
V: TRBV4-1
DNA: TGCGCCAGCAGCCAAGAGGTAGAGCGGGTTCAGCCCCAGCATTTT
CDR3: CASSQEVERVQPQHF

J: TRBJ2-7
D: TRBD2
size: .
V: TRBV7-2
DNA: TGTGCCAGCAGCTTATCCGGGACTAGCAATCTCGAGCAGTACTTC
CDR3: CASSLSGTSNLEQYF

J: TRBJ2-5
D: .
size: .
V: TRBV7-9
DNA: TGTTCCAGCTTACTAGGGGGGACCCAGTACTTC
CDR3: CSSLLGGTQYF

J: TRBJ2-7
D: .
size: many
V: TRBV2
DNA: TGTGCCAGCAGGACACGGACTGCCTACGAGCAGTACTTC
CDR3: CASRTRTAYEQYF

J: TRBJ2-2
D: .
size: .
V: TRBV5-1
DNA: TGCGCCAGCAGCCCAGCAGGTTGGGACACCGGGGAGCTGTTTTTT
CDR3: CASSPAGWDTGELFF

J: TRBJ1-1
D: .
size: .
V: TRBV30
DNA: TGTGCCTGGAGCAAAAACAGGGTCCGGGCCACTGAAGCTTTCTTT
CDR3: CAWSKNRVRATEAFF

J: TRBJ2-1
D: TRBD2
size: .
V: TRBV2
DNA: TGTGCCAGCAGTGCACTAGCGGGAGGGTTCAATGAGCAGTTCTTC
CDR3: CASSALAGGFNEQFF

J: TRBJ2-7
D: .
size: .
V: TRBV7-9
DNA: TGTGCCAGCAGCTTATTAAGTGCCGGCGAGCAGTACTTC
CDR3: CASSLLSAGEQYF

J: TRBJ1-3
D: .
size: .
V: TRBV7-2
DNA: TGTGCCAGCAGCTCGACCGGGGGGCACCTAAACACCATATATTTT
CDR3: CASSSTGGHLNTIYF

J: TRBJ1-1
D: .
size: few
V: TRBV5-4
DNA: TGTGCCAGCAGCTTACAGGTGGCGAACACTGAAGCTTTCTTT
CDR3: CASSLQVANTEAFF

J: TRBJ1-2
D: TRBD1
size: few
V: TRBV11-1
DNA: TGTGCCAGCAGCCCAGGGGGCGGCTACACCTTC
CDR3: CASSPGGGYTF

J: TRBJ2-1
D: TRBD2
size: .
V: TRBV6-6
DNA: TGTGCCAGCACCCTTACCAGTAGCGGGAGGGCCGATGAGCAGTTCTTC
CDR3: CASTLTSSGRADEQFF